Listed below are T cell receptor beta chains from one sample, sequenced in a study of cytomegalovirus exposure and HLA in healthy donors. TCRdb's table, derived via immunoSEQ multiplex PCR, lists solely in-frame clones and lacks some. The sample yields more than 85,000 clones, approximately 95% seen once. Sequenced sample: PBMCs. These receptors came from a woman aged 18-29 years in good health and CMV-seronegative. Both conserved end residues are part of each CDR3. The D gene is left open where the match is weak. Rows give clone size only sometimes, using once, few, many, or a class for an expanded clone.

v_call: TRBV15
d_call: NA
clone_size: NA
j_call: TRBJ2-1
cdr3_nt: TGTGCCACCAGCAGAGGGACTCCCTTACTGAACTCCTACAATGAGCAGTTCTTC
cdr3_aa: CATSRGTPLLNSYNEQFF

v_call: TRBV5-1
d_call: NA
clone_size: NA
j_call: TRBJ2-3
cdr3_nt: TGCGCCAGCAGCCCTAAGACTAGGACAGATACGCAGTATTTT
cdr3_aa: CASSPKTRTDTQYF

v_call: TRBV29-1
d_call: TRBD1
clone_size: few
j_call: TRBJ2-1
cdr3_nt: TGCAGCGCCGAAGGTCCAGGGGGCTACAATGAGCAGTTCTTC
cdr3_aa: CSAEGPGGYNEQFF

v_call: TRBV6-1
d_call: NA
clone_size: once
j_call: TRBJ1-3
cdr3_nt: TGTGCCAGCAGCTATTCGTCAGGGAGAAACACCATATATTTT
cdr3_aa: CASSYSSGRNTIYF

v_call: TRBV11-2
d_call: TRBD1
clone_size: NA
j_call: TRBJ2-7
cdr3_nt: TGTGCCTCCAGGGGGACAGAGACCTACGAGCAGTACTTC
cdr3_aa: CASRGTETYEQYF

v_call: TRBV7-9
d_call: NA
clone_size: once
j_call: TRBJ1-2
cdr3_nt: TGTGCCAGCAGCTTAGACCAAGGAGGGAAGTCTGGCTACACCTTC
cdr3_aa: CASSLDQGGKSGYTF

v_call: TRBV11-3
d_call: NA
clone_size: NA
j_call: TRBJ1-4
cdr3_nt: TGTGCCAGCAGCCAACAGGACAGCCTTGGAAAACTGTTTTTT
cdr3_aa: CASSQQDSLGKLFF

v_call: TRBV4-1
d_call: TRBD2
clone_size: NA
j_call: TRBJ2-3
cdr3_nt: TGCGCCAGCAGCCAAAATCCCGGGACTAGCGGGAGCACAGATACGCAGTATTTT
cdr3_aa: CASSQNPGTSGSTDTQYF

v_call: TRBV15
d_call: NA
clone_size: NA
j_call: TRBJ1-2
cdr3_nt: TGTGCCACCAGCACGGACAGAAAGGGCTACACCTTC
cdr3_aa: CATSTDRKGYTF

v_call: TRBV6-5
d_call: NA
clone_size: once
j_call: TRBJ1-4
cdr3_nt: TGTGCCAGCAGTTATCGGGATTCTAATGAAAAACTGTTTTTT
cdr3_aa: CASSYRDSNEKLFF

v_call: TRBV7-9
d_call: TRBD1
clone_size: NA
j_call: TRBJ1-2
cdr3_nt: TGTGCCAGCAGCCCTCCTGGGGACAGGGTCGTGGGCTACACCTTC
cdr3_aa: CASSPPGDRVVGYTF

v_call: TRBV9
d_call: TRBD2
clone_size: few
j_call: TRBJ2-3
cdr3_nt: TGTGCCAGCACGACTAGCGTCGACACAGATACGCAGTATTTT
cdr3_aa: CASTTSVDTDTQYF

v_call: TRBV27
d_call: NA
clone_size: NA
j_call: TRBJ1-1
cdr3_nt: TGTGCCAGCAGTTTAGGGGCGGCGAACACTGAAGCTTTCTTT
cdr3_aa: CASSLGAANTEAFF

v_call: TRBV5-1
d_call: NA
clone_size: NA
j_call: TRBJ1-2
cdr3_nt: TGCGCCAGCAGCTTCGGGCAGGGTGGTTTACTCTATGGCTACACCTTC
cdr3_aa: CASSFGQGGLLYGYTF

v_call: TRBV15
d_call: TRBD1
clone_size: NA
j_call: TRBJ1-1
cdr3_nt: TGTGCCACCAGCAGAGATCTTAACTTTGGGACAGGGGGCACGGAGACTGAAGCTTTCTTT
cdr3_aa: CATSRDLNFGTGGTETEAFF

v_call: TRBV6-4
d_call: NA
clone_size: NA
j_call: TRBJ2-1
cdr3_nt: TGTGCCAGCAGTGTAAACCCTGAGAATGAGCAGTTCTTC
cdr3_aa: CASSVNPENEQFF

v_call: TRBV5-4
d_call: TRBD2
clone_size: NA
j_call: TRBJ2-1
cdr3_nt: TGTGCCAGCAGCTTGAAACTAGCGGCCTACAATGAGCAGTTCTTC
cdr3_aa: CASSLKLAAYNEQFF

v_call: TRBV29-1
d_call: TRBD2
clone_size: NA
j_call: TRBJ2-5
cdr3_nt: TGCAGCGCCGCACGGGGACTATTCCAAGAGACCCAGTACTTC
cdr3_aa: CSAARGLFQETQYF

v_call: TRBV7-6
d_call: NA
clone_size: NA
j_call: TRBJ1-1
cdr3_nt: TGTGCCAGCAGCTTGGGACAATCCACTGAAGCTTTCTTT
cdr3_aa: CASSLGQSTEAFF

v_call: TRBV6-5
d_call: TRBD1
clone_size: NA
j_call: TRBJ1-2
cdr3_nt: TGTGCCAGCAGTCGACAGGGGCTTGGCTACACCTTC
cdr3_aa: CASSRQGLGYTF

v_call: TRBV18
d_call: TRBD1
clone_size: once
j_call: TRBJ2-7
cdr3_nt: TGTGCCAGCTCCCTATCCCTATCCGGGACAGGGGGCGGCGAGCAGTACTTC
cdr3_aa: CASSLSLSGTGGGEQYF

v_call: TRBV5-1
d_call: NA
clone_size: NA
j_call: TRBJ2-7
cdr3_nt: TGCGCCAGCAGCTCGAGGGCCTACGAGCAGTACTTC
cdr3_aa: CASSSRAYEQYF

v_call: TRBV7-9
d_call: TRBD1
clone_size: NA
j_call: TRBJ1-2
cdr3_nt: TGTGCCAGCAGCCCAGGGACAGGGAATGGCTACACCTTC
cdr3_aa: CASSPGTGNGYTF

v_call: TRBV7-9
d_call: TRBD2
clone_size: NA
j_call: TRBJ2-1
cdr3_nt: TGTGCCAGCAGCTATTCTAGCGGCACCTACAATGAGCAGTTCTTC
cdr3_aa: CASSYSSGTYNEQFF

v_call: TRBV28
d_call: NA
clone_size: NA
j_call: TRBJ1-2
cdr3_nt: TGTGCCAGCAGTGCCGGGGTCCGCTACTATGGCTACACCTTC
cdr3_aa: CASSAGVRYYGYTF

v_call: TRBV18
d_call: TRBD1
clone_size: NA
j_call: TRBJ1-5
cdr3_nt: TGTGCCAGCTCAACCGGGACAGGGGCCCTTAATCAGCCCCAGCATTTT
cdr3_aa: CASSTGTGALNQPQHF

v_call: TRBV7-9
d_call: NA
clone_size: NA
j_call: TRBJ1-2
cdr3_nt: TGTGCCAGCAGCTCCGGGACTGATGGCTACACCTTC
cdr3_aa: CASSSGTDGYTF

v_call: TRBV2
d_call: NA
clone_size: few
j_call: TRBJ2-5
cdr3_nt: TGTGCCAGTAGAGCGGGCTCAGAGAACACCCAGTACTTC
cdr3_aa: CASRAGSENTQYF

v_call: TRBV30
d_call: NA
clone_size: NA
j_call: TRBJ1-1
cdr3_nt: TGTGCCTGGAGTGTTGGGGGGACTGAAGCTTTCTTT
cdr3_aa: CAWSVGGTEAFF

v_call: TRBV19
d_call: TRBD1
clone_size: NA
j_call: TRBJ1-1
cdr3_nt: TGTGCCAGTACATCGGTCGCGCAGGGGGGCACTGAAGCTTTCTTT
cdr3_aa: CASTSVAQGGTEAFF

v_call: TRBV29-1
d_call: NA
clone_size: NA
j_call: TRBJ1-2
cdr3_nt: TGCAGCGTTGACTCGGCCGGAGACGGCTATGGCTACACCTTC
cdr3_aa: CSVDSAGDGYGYTF

v_call: TRBV11-1
d_call: NA
clone_size: NA
j_call: TRBJ2-3
cdr3_nt: TGTGCCAGCAGCTCTAGTGATGCAGATACGCAGTATTTT
cdr3_aa: CASSSSDADTQYF

v_call: TRBV13
d_call: TRBD1
clone_size: NA
j_call: TRBJ1-4
cdr3_nt: TGTGCCAGCAGCTTTTGGGGACAGGGGGCGGATGAAGTTAATGAAAAACTGTTTTTT
cdr3_aa: CASSFWGQGADEVNEKLFF

v_call: TRBV7-9
d_call: TRBD2
clone_size: NA
j_call: TRBJ2-1
cdr3_nt: TGTGCCAGCGGACTAGCGCCCAATGAGCAGTTCTTC
cdr3_aa: CASGLAPNEQFF

v_call: TRBV7-2
d_call: NA
clone_size: NA
j_call: TRBJ2-2
cdr3_nt: TGTGCCAGCAGATCTGGCGGGACGAACACCGGGGAGCTGTTTTTT
cdr3_aa: CASRSGGTNTGELFF

v_call: TRBV27
d_call: TRBD1
clone_size: NA
j_call: TRBJ1-5
cdr3_nt: TGTGCCAGCAGTAGGACAGGGGGGGATCAGCCCCAGCATTTT
cdr3_aa: CASSRTGGDQPQHF

v_call: TRBV27
d_call: NA
clone_size: NA
j_call: TRBJ2-7
cdr3_nt: TGTGCCAGCAAGTCCCAGGGCACATCCTACGAGCAGTACTTC
cdr3_aa: CASKSQGTSYEQYF

v_call: TRBV19
d_call: NA
clone_size: NA
j_call: TRBJ1-2
cdr3_nt: TGTGCCAGTAGTATTGACCCGCAGGGCTATGGCTACACCTTC
cdr3_aa: CASSIDPQGYGYTF

v_call: TRBV9
d_call: NA
clone_size: NA
j_call: TRBJ1-1
cdr3_nt: TGTGCCAGCAGCGTAGTTAGAGGGAACACTGAAGCTTTCTTT
cdr3_aa: CASSVVRGNTEAFF

v_call: TRBV6-1
d_call: NA
clone_size: NA
j_call: TRBJ2-5
cdr3_nt: TGTGCCAGCAGTGACGGCAGCTGGCAGGGGAGAGAGACCCAGTACTTC
cdr3_aa: CASSDGSWQGRETQYF

v_call: TRBV11-3
d_call: TRBD2
clone_size: once
j_call: TRBJ2-3
cdr3_nt: TGTGCCAGCAGCTTAGCGGGAGGAGATACGCAGTATTTT
cdr3_aa: CASSLAGGDTQYF

v_call: TRBV19
d_call: NA
clone_size: NA
j_call: TRBJ1-1
cdr3_nt: TGTGCCAGTAGTATAAGTCGGCAGGTTGTGCCCTACACTGAAGCTTTCTTT
cdr3_aa: CASSISRQVVPYTEAFF

v_call: TRBV27
d_call: TRBD1
clone_size: few
j_call: TRBJ2-6
cdr3_nt: TGTGCCAGCAGTTTCCTCGGACAGGGGGTTTCTGGGGCCAACGTCCTGACTTTC
cdr3_aa: CASSFLGQGVSGANVLTF

v_call: TRBV27
d_call: NA
clone_size: NA
j_call: TRBJ2-7
cdr3_nt: TGTGCCAGCAGAAGACAGACTTCCTACGAGCAGTACTTC
cdr3_aa: CASRRQTSYEQYF

v_call: TRBV11-2
d_call: NA
clone_size: NA
j_call: TRBJ1-1
cdr3_nt: TGTGCCAGCAGCATACAGACTGAAGCTTTCTTT
cdr3_aa: CASSIQTEAFF

v_call: TRBV2
d_call: NA
clone_size: NA
j_call: TRBJ1-4
cdr3_nt: TGTGCCAGCAGTGATCCAACAGGGTCGGGCGAAAAACTGTTTTTT
cdr3_aa: CASSDPTGSGEKLFF

v_call: TRBV7-9
d_call: TRBD2
clone_size: NA
j_call: TRBJ2-3
cdr3_nt: TGTGCCAGCAGCTTCCTGACTAGCGGAAACACAGATACGCAGTATTTT
cdr3_aa: CASSFLTSGNTDTQYF

v_call: TRBV27
d_call: TRBD2
clone_size: NA
j_call: TRBJ2-7
cdr3_nt: TGTGCCAGCAGTTTATCACTAGCGGGGAGCTCCTACGAGCAGTACTTC
cdr3_aa: CASSLSLAGSSYEQYF